One sample yielded the 12 T cell receptor beta chains listed below, sequenced in a study of PD-1 blockade in classical Hodgkin lymphoma. All patients experienced relapse after autologous stem cell transplantation, and brentuximab vedotin exposure was variable. Profiling relied on immunoSEQ multiplex PCR, and the TCRdb table lists in-frame clones only, not all of them. The sample gives tens of thousands of clones, approximately 89% of which show up once; around 10% is in the top ten. This material consisted of peripheral blood mononuclear cells (PBMCs), taken before the second cycle of nivolumab. These receptors were collected from a human donor with classical Hodgkin lymphoma.

This clone appeared once. The chain employs TRBV5-4 and TRBJ2-1; TRBD2 matches 8 bases. The junction had 2 bases not matched to a gene; V was cut back by 4 bases and J by 8 bases. There are 12 residues in the CDR3. The V gene's germline CDR1 is SGHNT and CDR2 YYREEE (reference sequence). Here the CDR3 DNA reads TGTGCCAGCAGCCCAGCGGGAGATGAGCAGTTCTTC. Protein product: CASSPAGDEQFF.

This sequence joins TRBV5-1 and TRBJ2-4; D perhaps matches TRBD2 (5 bases). CDR1 is SGHRS and CDR2 is YFSETQ in the germline V gene. This CDR3 spans 12 amino acids. V was clipped by 4 bases and J by 8 bases, with 10 bases between them. The DNA of the CDR3 is TGCGCCAGCAGCGTGTCCGGGGACATTCAGTACTTC. Protein sequence: CASSVSGDIQYF.

A single count supports this clone. The gene calls are TRBV10-1 and TRBJ1-3; 7 positions match TRBD1. Germline V gene data show CDR1 as WNHNN and CDR2 as SYGVQD (reference sequence). CDR3 length: 16 amino acids. V trimming: 6 bases; J trimming: 0 bases; junction bases outside the gene matches: 8. The DNA for the CDR3 is TGCGCCAGCAGCGATCCGGGACAGAGCTCTGGAAACACCATATATTTT. It is translated as CASSDPGQSSGNTIYF.

The chain has TRBV5-4 and TRBJ2-7; 9 bases are shared with TRBD1. Germline CDR1 is SGHNT and CDR2 is YYREEE (reference sequence). The CDR3 is made up of 14 amino acids. The V segment lost 5 bases and the J segment 5 bases; nucleotides outside the gene matches: 8. CDR3: CASRPGQGLHEQYF. In nucleotides, the CDR3 is TGTGCCAGCAGACCGGGACAGGGTCTCCACGAGCAGTACTTC. Based on the CDR3 plus reference TRBV5-4 and TRBJ2-7, the full variable domain is ETGVTQSPTHLIKTRGQQVTLRCSSQSGHNTVSWYQQALGQGPQFIFQYYREEENGRGNFPPRFSGLQFPNYSSELNVNALELDDSALYLCASRPGQGLHEQYFGPGTRLTVT.

The chain links TRBV25-1 to TRBJ2-2; no reliable D call. Trimming removed 2 bases at V and 2 bases at J, with 9 bases between. Germline lookup yields CDR1 MGHDK and CDR2 SYGVNS. The CDR3 is 15 amino acids. CDR3 sequence: CASSETRANTGELFF. CDR3 nucleotides: TGTGCCAGCAGTGAAACTCGAGCCAACACCGGGGAGCTGTTTTTT.

V gene TRBV18 combines with J gene TRBJ1-5; D not resolved. The germline V and J ends were trimmed by 2 bases and 2 bases, with 10 bases remaining between them. The length of the CDR3 is 15 residues. Germline assignment: CDR1 KGHSH and CDR2 LQKENI. The CDR3 loop is CASSPGMGGNQPQHF. The CDR3 DNA sequence: TGTGCCAGCTCACCAGGGATGGGAGGCAATCAGCCCCAGCATTTT.

The J gene is TRBJ2-3, the V gene TRBV19; 8 bases map to TRBD1. This CDR3 has 15 residues. The V segment lost 3 bases and the J segment 6 bases; nucleotides outside the gene matches: 8. In germline, CDR1 is LNHDA, CDR2 SQIVND (reference sequence). CDR3 DNA sequence: TGTGCCAGTAGTATTCGTGACAGGGGATCCGATACGCAGTATTTT. As protein: CASSIRDRGSDTQYF.

The chain has TRBV6-5 and TRBJ2-7; no definite D call. The CDR3 consists of 16 residues. Between the trimmed V and J ends, which lost 1 base and 3 bases, there was a span of 16 bases. From germline, CDR1 is MNHEY and CDR2 SVGAGI. CDR3 in amino acids: CASSYFGSEPSYEQYF. The CDR3 region has the DNA TGTGCCAGCAGTTACTTCGGCAGCGAGCCCAGCTACGAGCAGTACTTC.

The chain couples TRBV7-3 to TRBJ1-3; no clear D gene. The V end was cut by 5 bases, the J end by 0 bases, with 8 bases between. The CDR3 has 14 amino acids. Per germline, CDR1 SGHTA and CDR2 FQGTGA. CDR3 coding DNA: TGTGCCAGCAGCCCCGACCCCTCTGGAAACACCATATATTTT. Translating gives CASSPDPSGNTIYF.

V is TRBV5-4 and J is TRBJ2-5, with 11 bases fitting TRBD2. CDR1 is SGHNT, CDR2 YYREEE, per germline (reference sequence). This CDR3 has 14 residues. V was clipped by 4 bases and J by 3 bases; unmatched bases: 2. CDR3 sequence: CASSGTSGKETQYF. DNA for the CDR3: TGTGCCAGCAGCGGGACTAGCGGAAAAGAGACCCAGTACTTC.

This clone was picked up a small number of times. V is TRBV2 and J is TRBJ1-5, with 7 bases fitting TRBD1. The CDR3 has 15 amino acids. The germline V gene has CDR1 SNHLY and CDR2 FYNNEI. J was trimmed by 4 bases and V by 5 bases; bases with no gene match: 8. CDR3 DNA: TGTGCCAGCAGTTTAGACAGGGCGGAAAATCAGCCCCAGCATTTT. It translates to CASSLDRAENQPQHF.

The gene calls are TRBV18 and TRBJ2-7; a weak D match, TRBD1 (5 bases). CDR3 size: 16 residues. CDR1 KGHSH and CDR2 LQKENI come from the germline V gene. The V and J ends lost 3 bases and 3 bases respectively, with 18 bases between them. In DNA form, the CDR3 reads TGTGCCAGCTCACCGCGAGACAGTCAAAGGCTCTACGAGCAGTACTTC. Translation: CASSPRDSQRLYEQYF.